This T cell receptor (beta chain) appears in the sequencing data of a study of blood T cell repertoires in COVID-19. Repertoires were generated with immunoSEQ multiplex PCR, while TCRdb's copy carries only in-frame clones and drops some. Among under 250,000 clones listed, 70% to 90% were seen once. After removal of 5 bases from V and 1 base from J, the junction contained 7 bases not matched to a gene. The CDR3 contains 16 residues. Germline-derived CDR1 and CDR2 are SGHRS and YFSETQ. The receptor was isolated from a man in his fifties or sixties who had recovered from COVID-19. Sequencing was done on a sample of peripheral blood. V is TRBV5-1 and J is TRBJ2-2; 8 nucleotides align to TRBD1. CDR3 nucleotides: TGCGCCAGCAGAAAAACCGGGACAGGGAACACCGGGGAGCTGTTTTTT. This codes for CASRKTGTGNTGELFF.